This paragraph reports one T cell receptor beta chain. A far larger clone is off by one base, so a read error is likely. Specified time point: newly diagnosed GD, antithyroid drugs for less than 3 months. PBMC RNA was the source of the TCR library. This record comes from a study of regulatory T cells in long-lasting Graves disease. From germline, CDR1 is SGHAT and CDR2 FQDESV (reference sequence). Trimming took off 5 bases at V and 7 bases at J, with 18 bases between the two ends. CDR3 length equals 14 residues. TCR beta libraries were built with iRepertoire HTBI primers and Arm-PCR of CDR3 regions. One entry per CDR3 protein results from TCRdb running MiXCR on the multiplex PCR reads. The data show 350,000 to 500,000 distinct CDR3 sequences, 12% to 15% seen once. In addition, the sample was reused for a study of T cells in Graves' hyperthyroidism and ophthalmopathy. That work contributes: The majority of expanded thyroid clonotypes above 0.001 also appeared in blood.

The sample was peripheral blood mononuclear cells (PBMCs), taken at new diagnosis, from a patient treated with antithyroid drugs. The V gene is TRBV11-1, the J gene TRBJ2-7, with a tentative D call TRBD2 (6 bases). The clonotype originates from a woman aged 45 to 65 with Graves disease. In DNA form, the CDR3 reads TGTGCCAGCAGCCTACGGGGGTCCTACAATGAGCAGTACTTC. Its translation is CASSLRGSYNEQYF.